These 6 T cell receptor beta chains originate from one sample sequenced in a study of siplizumab effects on memory and regulatory T cells. The data were produced by immunoSEQ multiplex PCR, yet TCRdb's version contains in-frame clones alone and is incomplete. The sample holds roughly 100,000 clones, 93% seen once. Sequences were obtained from Tregs sorted from blood. These receptors originate from a human donor in good health.

V usage is TRBV7-2 and J usage is TRBJ2-7; D is possibly TRBD1 or TRBD2 (7 bases each). The V gene's germline CDR1 is SGHTA and CDR2 FQGNSA. The CDR3 length is 19 residues. The V end was cut by 5 bases, the J end by 2 bases, with 28 bases between. Here the CDR3 reads CASSPRGWWREIPAYEQYF. CDR3 in DNA: TGTGCCAGCAGCCCCAGGGGGTGGTGGCGGGAGATCCCGGCCTACGAGCAGTACTTC.

This clone was picked up a small number of times. The chain couples TRBV5-1 to TRBJ1-2, with a weak D call TRBD1 (5 bases). Trimming took off 0 bases at V and 2 bases at J, with 5 bases between the two ends. Germline V CDR1 and CDR2: SGHRS, YFSETQ. There are 13 residues in the CDR3. CDR3 sequence: CASSLGQNYGYTF. The CDR3 DNA sequence: TGCGCCAGCAGCTTGGGACAGAACTATGGCTACACCTTC.

V is TRBV7-2 and J is TRBJ1-5; 12 positions agree with TRBD1. Germline assignment: CDR1 SGHTA and CDR2 FQGNSA. The CDR3 spans 16 residues. The CDR3 DNA follows: TGTGTGGGGGGACAGGGGGCAGTTGATAACAATCAGCCCCAGCATTTT. It codes for CVGGQGAVDNNQPQHF.

This chain links TRBV6-6 with TRBJ1-6; a possible D gene is TRBD1 (6 bases). With 7 bases removed from V and 2 bases from J, the gap between germline ends came to 12 bases. The CDR3 runs to 15 residues. CDR1 MNHNY and CDR2 SVGAGI come from the germline V gene (reference sequence). CDR3 bases: TGTGCCAGCAACAGGGTACCGGCCTATAATTCACCCCTCCACTTT. Translation: CASNRVPAYNSPLHF.

The chain links TRBV6-1 to TRBJ2-7; D remains ambiguous. Trimming cost V 0 bases and J 6 bases, with 12 bases left between them. CDR1 and CDR2 from the germline V gene are MNHNS and SASEGT. This CDR3 is 14 amino acids long. As DNA, the CDR3 is TGTGCCAGCAGTGAAGCGAGCAGCATTAGCGAGCAGTACTTC. This codes for CASSEASSISEQYF.

The genes are TRBV7-6 and TRBJ1-4; 7 bases are shared with TRBD1. The trim removed 6 bases at V and 4 bases at J, leaving 5 bases unmatched. Germline CDR1 and CDR2: SGHVS and FNYEAQ. The CDR3 length is 14 residues. The DNA for the CDR3 is TGTGCCAGCAGTTGGACAGGCAGTAATGAAAAACTGTTTTTT. Translating it yields CASSWTGSNEKLFF. The full variable domain, with the rest looked up from reference TRBV7-6 and TRBJ1-4, is GAGVSQSPRYKVTKRGQDVALRCDPISGHVSLYWYRQALGQGPEFLTYFNYEAQQDKSGLPNDRFSAERPEGSISTLTIQRTEQRDSAMYRCASSWTGSNEKLFFGSGTQLSVL.